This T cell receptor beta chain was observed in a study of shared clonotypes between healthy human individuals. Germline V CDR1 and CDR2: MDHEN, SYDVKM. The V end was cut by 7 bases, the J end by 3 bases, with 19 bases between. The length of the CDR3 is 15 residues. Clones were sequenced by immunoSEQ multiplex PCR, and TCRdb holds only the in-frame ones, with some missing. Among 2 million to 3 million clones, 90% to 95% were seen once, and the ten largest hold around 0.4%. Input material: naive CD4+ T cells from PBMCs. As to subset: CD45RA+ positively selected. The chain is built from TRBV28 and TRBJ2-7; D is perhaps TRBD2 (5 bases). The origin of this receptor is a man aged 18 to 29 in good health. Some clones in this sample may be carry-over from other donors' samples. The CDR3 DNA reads TGTGCCAGCATCCGCGCGGGCCCCACGAACTACGAGCAGTACTTC. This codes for CASIRAGPTNYEQYF.